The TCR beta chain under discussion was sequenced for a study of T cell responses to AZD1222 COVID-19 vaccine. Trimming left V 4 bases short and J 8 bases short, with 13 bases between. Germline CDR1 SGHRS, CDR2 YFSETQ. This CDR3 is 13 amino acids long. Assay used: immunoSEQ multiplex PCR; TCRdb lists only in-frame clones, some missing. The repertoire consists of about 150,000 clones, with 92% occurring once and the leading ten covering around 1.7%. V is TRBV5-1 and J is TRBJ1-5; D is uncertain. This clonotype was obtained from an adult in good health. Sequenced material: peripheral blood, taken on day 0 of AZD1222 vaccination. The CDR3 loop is CASSADPDEPQHF. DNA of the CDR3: TGCGCCAGCAGCGCAGACCCGGACGAGCCCCAGCATTTT.